A selection of T cell receptor beta chains follows, all from one sample in a study of cytomegalovirus exposure and HLA in healthy donors. Profiling relied on immunoSEQ multiplex PCR, and the TCRdb table lists in-frame clones only, not all of them. In the table there are under 200,000 clones, almost 80% of which are singletons. Material: PBMCs. Source of these receptors: a man aged 50 or older in good health and CMV-seropositive. Each CDR3 is given with its conserved first and last residue. D genes are given only for firm matches. Rows give clone size only sometimes, using once, few, many, or a class for an expanded clone.

abundance: NA; j_gene: TRBJ2-5; d_gene: NA; v_gene: TRBV25-1; CDR3nt: TGTGCCAGCAGGAGAGGGCTAGAGACCCAGTACTTC; CDR3aa: CASRRGLETQYF
abundance: NA; j_gene: TRBJ2-1; d_gene: TRBD2; v_gene: TRBV6-1; CDR3nt: TGTGCCAGCAGTTGGACTAGCGGGGGCCATAATGAGCAGTTCTTC; CDR3aa: CASSWTSGGHNEQFF
abundance: NA; j_gene: TRBJ2-1; d_gene: NA; v_gene: TRBV5-1; CDR3nt: TGCGCCAGCAGCATCCGGGACACCACAACCTACAATGAGCAGTTCTTC; CDR3aa: CASSIRDTTTYNEQFF
abundance: once; j_gene: TRBJ1-3; d_gene: TRBD1; v_gene: TRBV7-9; CDR3nt: TGTGCCAGCAGCTCGACAGGGTCTGGAAACACCATATATTTT; CDR3aa: CASSSTGSGNTIYF
abundance: NA; j_gene: TRBJ1-2; d_gene: TRBD1; v_gene: TRBV6-4; CDR3nt: TGTGCCAGCAGTGATTACGGACAGGGCGGCTATGGCTACACCTTC; CDR3aa: CASSDYGQGGYGYTF
abundance: NA; j_gene: TRBJ2-1; d_gene: NA; v_gene: TRBV7-2; CDR3nt: TGTGCCCTAGACGAGGGGCGCGGGATTTCCTACAATGAGCAGTTCTTC; CDR3aa: CALDEGRGISYNEQFF
abundance: NA; j_gene: TRBJ2-3; d_gene: NA; v_gene: TRBV2; CDR3nt: TGTGCCAGCAGGGGCAGGGAATCCTCTCGCACAGATACGCAGTATTTT; CDR3aa: CASRGRESSRTDTQYF
abundance: NA; j_gene: TRBJ1-2; d_gene: NA; v_gene: TRBV5-6; CDR3nt: TGTGCCAGCAGGCGGTGGGAGATCTATGGCTACACCTTC; CDR3aa: CASRRWEIYGYTF
abundance: NA; j_gene: TRBJ2-2; d_gene: NA; v_gene: TRBV7-9; CDR3nt: TGTGCCAGCAGCTTAGCTACCACACCTAAAGGAGACGGGGAGCTGTTTTTT; CDR3aa: CASSLATTPKGDGELFF
abundance: NA; j_gene: TRBJ2-1; d_gene: TRBD1; v_gene: TRBV5-4; CDR3nt: TGTGCCAGCAGCTCCGTCAGGGGGTCCTACAATGAGCAGTTCTTC; CDR3aa: CASSSVRGSYNEQFF
abundance: NA; j_gene: TRBJ2-7; d_gene: TRBD1; v_gene: TRBV7-9; CDR3nt: TGTGCCAGCAGCTTAGATTTCGGGACAGCAATCTACGAGCAGTACTTC; CDR3aa: CASSLDFGTAIYEQYF
abundance: NA; j_gene: TRBJ2-6; d_gene: NA; v_gene: TRBV19; CDR3nt: TGTGCCAGTAGTACGAGAAGAACTCTTGGGGCCAACGTCCTGACTTTC; CDR3aa: CASSTRRTLGANVLTF
abundance: NA; j_gene: TRBJ1-1; d_gene: NA; v_gene: TRBV7-2; CDR3nt: TGTGCCAGCAGCTCTTACAGTTTCATGAACACTGAAGCTTTCTTT; CDR3aa: CASSSYSFMNTEAFF
abundance: few; j_gene: TRBJ1-1; d_gene: NA; v_gene: TRBV6-1; CDR3nt: TGTGCCAGCAGTGATGCGTACACTGAAGCTTTCTTT; CDR3aa: CASSDAYTEAFF
abundance: NA; j_gene: TRBJ2-1; d_gene: NA; v_gene: TRBV9; CDR3nt: TGTGCCAGCAGCGTAGGAGGACGGGCGGGTGAGCAGTTCTTC; CDR3aa: CASSVGGRAGEQFF
abundance: NA; j_gene: TRBJ1-4; d_gene: NA; v_gene: TRBV5-1; CDR3nt: TGCGCCAGCAGCCGCGACGGCGGAACCTCTAATGAAAAACTGTTTTTT; CDR3aa: CASSRDGGTSNEKLFF
abundance: NA; j_gene: TRBJ2-1; d_gene: NA; v_gene: TRBV6-1; CDR3nt: TGTGCCAGCAGTGACCAGGTCCTTGAGCAGTTCTTC; CDR3aa: CASSDQVLEQFF
abundance: NA; j_gene: TRBJ1-2; d_gene: TRBD1; v_gene: TRBV2; CDR3nt: TGTGCCAGCAGCGAGGGACAGGGGTATGGCTACACCTTC; CDR3aa: CASSEGQGYGYTF
abundance: NA; j_gene: TRBJ2-2; d_gene: NA; v_gene: TRBV27; CDR3nt: TGTGCCAGCAGCTTTTATCGGGACACCGGGGAGCTGTTTTTT; CDR3aa: CASSFYRDTGELFF
abundance: few; j_gene: TRBJ1-2; d_gene: NA; v_gene: TRBV25-1; CDR3nt: TGTGCCAGCTACTACTATGGCTACACCTTC; CDR3aa: CASYYYGYTF
abundance: NA; j_gene: TRBJ1-5; d_gene: TRBD1; v_gene: TRBV7-8; CDR3nt: TGTGCCAGCAGCTCTCGTGGGACAGCCCCAGGGTCGGGATCAGCCCAGCATTTT; CDR3aa: CASSSRGTAPGSGSAQHF
abundance: NA; j_gene: TRBJ1-2; d_gene: TRBD1; v_gene: TRBV7-9; CDR3nt: TGTTCCAGCAGTTGGACAGGCTCTTCCTATGGCTACACCTTC; CDR3aa: CSSSWTGSSYGYTF
abundance: NA; j_gene: TRBJ1-5; d_gene: NA; v_gene: TRBV7-9; CDR3nt: TGTTCCAGCAGCTTTTTCTCAGGAGACTATAGCAATCAGCCCCAGCATTTT; CDR3aa: CSSSFFSGDYSNQPQHF
abundance: NA; j_gene: TRBJ2-5; d_gene: TRBD2; v_gene: TRBV5-1; CDR3nt: TGCGCCAGCAGCCCCGGGACTAGCGGTACTGAGACCCAGTACTTC; CDR3aa: CASSPGTSGTETQYF
abundance: few; j_gene: TRBJ1-2; d_gene: TRBD1; v_gene: TRBV7-2; CDR3nt: TGTGCCAGCAGCTTAGGGTCGGGACAGATCTATGGCTACACCTTC; CDR3aa: CASSLGSGQIYGYTF
abundance: NA; j_gene: TRBJ2-7; d_gene: TRBD2; v_gene: TRBV19; CDR3nt: TGTGCCAGTAGTCCTCTTTTGACGGGAGGGACCTACGAGCAGTACTTC; CDR3aa: CASSPLLTGGTYEQYF
abundance: NA; j_gene: TRBJ1-6; d_gene: TRBD1; v_gene: TRBV5-1; CDR3nt: TGCGCCAGCAGCCCCGGCTCCGGGACAGGGTCGGCACCCCTCCACTTT; CDR3aa: CASSPGSGTGSAPLHF
abundance: NA; j_gene: TRBJ1-2; d_gene: NA; v_gene: TRBV6-1; CDR3nt: TGTGCCAGCTGTGAGGGCTGGGGAGATGGCTACACCTTC; CDR3aa: CASCEGWGDGYTF
abundance: once; j_gene: TRBJ2-1; d_gene: NA; v_gene: TRBV9; CDR3nt: TGTGCCAGCAGCGTAGGCGGGACTCTCCGAAGGGCCTACAATGAGCAGTTCTTC; CDR3aa: CASSVGGTLRRAYNEQFF
abundance: NA; j_gene: TRBJ1-5; d_gene: NA; v_gene: TRBV28; CDR3nt: TGTGCCAGCTTATTAGGGGGACAGCCCCAGCATTTT; CDR3aa: CASLLGGQPQHF
abundance: NA; j_gene: TRBJ1-2; d_gene: NA; v_gene: TRBV18; CDR3nt: TGTGCCAGCTCACCACTAGAGACACACTATGGCTACACCTTC; CDR3aa: CASSPLETHYGYTF
abundance: NA; j_gene: TRBJ2-1; d_gene: TRBD1; v_gene: TRBV28; CDR3nt: TGTGCCAGCAGCCTGTTGACAGGGGTCAATGAGCAGTTCTTC; CDR3aa: CASSLLTGVNEQFF
abundance: NA; j_gene: TRBJ2-2; d_gene: TRBD1; v_gene: TRBV9; CDR3nt: TGTGCCAGCAGCTCTCCCGACAGGGGGGGCACCGGGGAGCTGTTTTTT; CDR3aa: CASSSPDRGGTGELFF
abundance: NA; j_gene: TRBJ1-2; d_gene: NA; v_gene: TRBV28; CDR3nt: TGTGCCAGCATTGAAACAGGAGTGCGGTATGGCTACACCTTC; CDR3aa: CASIETGVRYGYTF
abundance: NA; j_gene: TRBJ2-5; d_gene: TRBD1; v_gene: TRBV5-8; CDR3nt: TGTGCCAGCAGCTTAGGGACAGGGGTCGACCAAGAGACCCAGTACTTC; CDR3aa: CASSLGTGVDQETQYF
abundance: NA; j_gene: TRBJ1-3; d_gene: TRBD1; v_gene: TRBV7-8; CDR3nt: TGTGCCAGCAGCAACCCACAGGGGTCTGGAAACACCATATATTTT; CDR3aa: CASSNPQGSGNTIYF
abundance: NA; j_gene: TRBJ2-1; d_gene: NA; v_gene: TRBV2; CDR3nt: TGTGCCAGCAGGATGACAGGTAGCGAGCAGTTCTTC; CDR3aa: CASRMTGSEQFF
abundance: NA; j_gene: TRBJ2-7; d_gene: TRBD1; v_gene: TRBV28; CDR3nt: TGTGCCAGCAGTGTCACTACAGGGGTCTACTACGAGCAGTACTTC; CDR3aa: CASSVTTGVYYEQYF
abundance: few; j_gene: TRBJ2-2; d_gene: NA; v_gene: TRBV7-2; CDR3nt: TGTGCCAGCAGCTCGACTAGGGGGGGGGACGGGGAGCTGTTTTTT; CDR3aa: CASSSTRGGDGELFF
abundance: NA; j_gene: TRBJ1-6; d_gene: NA; v_gene: TRBV27; CDR3nt: TGTGCCAGCAGAGACAGTACCTATAATTCACCCCTCCACTTT; CDR3aa: CASRDSTYNSPLHF
abundance: NA; j_gene: TRBJ2-7; d_gene: TRBD1; v_gene: TRBV7-2; CDR3nt: TGTGCCAGCAGCTTAGTTGGACAGGGGGCGCGGGAGCAGTACTTC; CDR3aa: CASSLVGQGAREQYF
abundance: NA; j_gene: TRBJ1-2; d_gene: NA; v_gene: TRBV7-2; CDR3nt: TGTGCCAGCAGCTCCCACACCTATGGCTACACCTTC; CDR3aa: CASSSHTYGYTF
abundance: NA; j_gene: TRBJ1-1; d_gene: NA; v_gene: TRBV5-5; CDR3nt: TGTGCCAGCAGCTCGAGTGGGGGGACTGAAGCTTTCTTT; CDR3aa: CASSSSGGTEAFF
abundance: NA; j_gene: TRBJ1-2; d_gene: NA; v_gene: TRBV5-1; CDR3nt: TGCGCCAGCAGCTTGGCTGGGGGGAACTATGGCTACACCTTC; CDR3aa: CASSLAGGNYGYTF
abundance: NA; j_gene: TRBJ1-1; d_gene: NA; v_gene: TRBV5-1; CDR3nt: TGCGCCAGCAGCTTCAACATGAACACTGAAGCTTTCTTT; CDR3aa: CASSFNMNTEAFF
abundance: NA; j_gene: TRBJ2-1; d_gene: TRBD2; v_gene: TRBV5-1; CDR3nt: TGCGCCAGCAGCGAAATCTCTAGCGGGGGGGCTCATCGGAGGAATGAGCAGTTCTTC; CDR3aa: CASSEISSGGAHRRNEQFF
abundance: NA; j_gene: TRBJ2-7; d_gene: NA; v_gene: TRBV7-9; CDR3nt: TGTGCCAGCAGCTTATGGGACACCGCCTACGAGCAGTACTTC; CDR3aa: CASSLWDTAYEQYF
abundance: few; j_gene: TRBJ1-5; d_gene: NA; v_gene: TRBV6-5; CDR3nt: TGTGCCAGCTCAAACAAGGGGAATAGCAATCAGCCCCAGCATTTT; CDR3aa: CASSNKGNSNQPQHF
abundance: once; j_gene: TRBJ2-3; d_gene: TRBD2; v_gene: TRBV28; CDR3nt: TGTGCCAGCACCTCGGGGGGTCCAGATACGCAGTATTTT; CDR3aa: CASTSGGPDTQYF
abundance: few; j_gene: TRBJ2-3; d_gene: TRBD2; v_gene: TRBV29-1; CDR3nt: TGCAGCGTTCTCGCGGGGGGGCAGTATTTT; CDR3aa: CSVLAGGQYF
abundance: once; j_gene: TRBJ1-4; d_gene: NA; v_gene: TRBV5-1; CDR3nt: TGCGCCAGCAGCCAGGGGACAAGTAATGAAAAACTGTTTTTT; CDR3aa: CASSQGTSNEKLFF
abundance: NA; j_gene: TRBJ1-1; d_gene: NA; v_gene: TRBV21-1; CDR3nt: TGTGCCATCCGATCCCCAGGCGCTGAAGCTTTCTTT; CDR3aa: CAIRSPGAEAFF
abundance: NA; j_gene: TRBJ2-1; d_gene: TRBD2; v_gene: TRBV4-1; CDR3nt: TGCGCCAGCAGCCAAGTACTAGCGGGGGGGCCTCGGAATGAGCAGTTCTTC; CDR3aa: CASSQVLAGGPRNEQFF
abundance: NA; j_gene: TRBJ2-1; d_gene: TRBD1; v_gene: TRBV5-1; CDR3nt: TGCGCCAGCAGCAGACAGGGACCGGGGAACAATGAGCAGTTCTTC; CDR3aa: CASSRQGPGNNEQFF
abundance: NA; j_gene: TRBJ1-4; d_gene: NA; v_gene: TRBV7-6; CDR3nt: TGTGCCAGCAGCCTCGGGGCGGCAGGGGATAATGAAAAACTGTTTTTT; CDR3aa: CASSLGAAGDNEKLFF
abundance: NA; j_gene: TRBJ1-6; d_gene: NA; v_gene: TRBV5-6; CDR3nt: TGTGCCAGCAGCCTCAGGGGTAGTAATTCACCCCTTCACTTT; CDR3aa: CASSLRGSNSPLHF